Below are 15 T cell receptor beta chains sequenced from a single sample in a study of technical replicates of blood from several donors. Data came from immunoSEQ multiplex PCR; TCRdb stores just in-frame clones and leaves some out. The sample yields approximately 73,000 clones, around 93% seen once. Sequences were obtained from T cells isolated from PBMCs. Source of these receptors: a human donor in good health.

This clone was counted a single time. The rearrangement uses TRBV20-1 and TRBJ2-7; no reliable D call. The CDR3 is 11 amino acids. Looked up from germline, CDR1 is DFQATT and CDR2 is SNEGSKA (reference sequence). V was shortened by 7 bases and J by 5 bases, with 12 bases between the two germline ends. The DNA for the CDR3 is TGCAGTGTTAGGGTCTATAACGAGCAGTACTTC. It encodes CSVRVYNEQYF.

This clone has only one observation. This rearrangement joins TRBV2 to TRBJ2-7; 9 bases match TRBD1. V lost 2 bases and J lost 4; bases outside the gene matches: 12. CDR3 length equals 17 residues. In germline, CDR1 is SNHLY, CDR2 FYNNEI. CDR3 region: CASSEWGQGSYYYEQYF. CDR3 sequence (DNA): TGTGCCAGCAGTGAATGGGGACAGGGATCCTATTATTACGAGCAGTACTTC. The whole variable domain, filled in from reference TRBV2 and TRBJ2-7, reads EPEVTQTPSHQVTQMGQEVILRCVPISNHLYFYWYRQILGQKVEFLVSFYNNEISEKSEIFDDQFSVERPDGSNFTLKIRSTKLEDSAMYFCASSEWGQGSYYYEQYFGPGTRLTVT.

The chain links TRBV4-1 to TRBJ1-4; 11 positions agree with TRBD1. CDR3 length equals 16 residues. Germline CDR1 is MGHRA and CDR2 is YSYEKL. Unmatched junction bases numbered 14, after V lost 3 bases and J lost 14 bases. The chain's CDR3 is CASSHQGQGANFYLFF. The CDR3 DNA is TGCGCCAGCAGCCACCAAGGACAGGGGGCGAATTTTTATCTGTTTTTT.

The rearrangement links TRBV28 to TRBJ1-2; TRBD1 aligns across 9 bases. Germline V gene lookup returns CDR1 MDHEN and CDR2 SYDVKM. The J segment lost 2 bases and the V segment lost 6 bases, leaving 10 bases of the junction unmatched. CDR3 size: 16 residues. The chain's CDR3 is CASRGDGTGPNYGYTF. The DNA of the CDR3 is TGTGCCAGCAGGGGGGACGGGACAGGGCCCAACTATGGCTACACCTTC.

The V and J genes are TRBV4-1 and TRBJ2-2; TRBD1 might be the D (6 bases). Germline CDR1 MGHRA, CDR2 YSYEKL. The CDR3 extends over 13 amino acids. Between the trimmed V and J ends, which lost 4 bases and 5 bases, there was a span of 8 bases. CDR3: CASSPTGTGELFF. The CDR3 DNA reads TGCGCCAGCAGCCCTACAGGGACCGGGGAGCTGTTTTTT.

V usage is TRBV15 and J usage is TRBJ1-1, with TRBD1 identical over 9 bases. The V segment lost 5 bases and the J segment 3 bases; nucleotides outside the gene matches: 10. Germline loops: CDR1 LNHNV, CDR2 YYDKDF (reference sequence). This CDR3 contains 16 residues. In DNA form, the CDR3 reads TGTGCCACCAGCCTCGACAGGGGGTTGGCGTACACTGAAGCTTTCTTT. This sequence encodes CATSLDRGLAYTEAFF.

This clone was detected only once. The chain has TRBV11-2 and TRBJ2-5; TRBD1 agrees at 7 bases. The ends lost 1 base at V and 7 bases at J; junction bases unmatched: 12. The CDR3 is 16 residues long. Germline assignment: CDR1 SGHAT and CDR2 FQNNGV. Here the CDR3 reads CASSLASETGFGTQYF. In nucleotides, the CDR3 is TGTGCCAGCAGCTTAGCTTCGGAGACAGGGTTCGGGACCCAGTACTTC.

The rearrangement links TRBV11-3 to TRBJ1-1; TRBD1 is a possible D gene (6 bases). Germline assignment: CDR1 SGHNT and CDR2 YENEEA. V was clipped by 3 bases and J by 5 bases, with 13 bases between them. This CDR3 contains 14 residues. CDR3 in amino acids: CASSFRGGRTEAFF. In DNA, the CDR3 is TGTGCCAGCAGCTTTCGGGGGGGCCGGACTGAAGCTTTCTTT.

This chain links TRBV5-1 with TRBJ1-1; weak D call: TRBD1 (6 bases). The CDR3 extends over 17 amino acids. Germline CDR1 SGHRS, CDR2 YFSETQ. The V end lost 1 base, the J end lost 4 bases, and 20 bases lay between the germline ends. CDR3 nucleotide sequence: TGCGCCAGCAGCTTGTGGGGGGGCCACAATGATGGCACTGAAGCTTTCTTT. It translates to CASSLWGGHNDGTEAFF.

This chain links TRBV4-1 with TRBJ2-5; weak D call: TRBD1 (6 bases). The CDR3 covers 15 residues. CDR1 and CDR2 from the germline V gene are MGHRA and YSYEKL. Trimming took 4 bases from V and 2 from J, leaving 14 bases between them. The CDR3, as DNA: TGCGCCAGCAGCCGAGGCGTAGGGACACAAGAGACCCAGTACTTC. Residues: CASSRGVGTQETQYF.

The rearrangement uses TRBV5-1 and TRBJ2-3; 10 nucleotides match TRBD2. V was pared by 4 bases and J by 1 base, with 6 bases of the junction left unmatched. Germline CDR1 reads SGHRS; CDR2 reads YFSETQ. This CDR3 has 16 residues. The CDR3, as DNA: TGCGCCAGCAGCCCACCCGGACTAGCGGGCACAGATACGCAGTATTTT. Translating gives CASSPPGLAGTDTQYF.

The CDR3 reads CASSRTLDSYEQYF. The CDR3 nucleotides are TGTGCCAGCAGCCGAACCTTGGACAGCTACGAGCAGTACTTC. The chain joins TRBV7-9 to TRBJ2-7; a possible D gene is TRBD1 (6 bases). Germline V CDR1 and CDR2: SEHNR, FQNEAQ (reference sequence). This CDR3 region has 14 residues. V gave up 5 bases and J gave up 3 bases, with 14 bases separating them.

The chain is built from TRBV7-9 and TRBJ2-7; D is perhaps TRBD2 (5 bases). Germline V gene sequence: CDR1 SEHNR, CDR2 FQNEAQ (reference sequence). The CDR3 has 14 amino acids. Trimming stripped 7 bases from V and 2 bases from J, with 15 bases between. The CDR3 DNA reads as TGTGCCAGCACCCAAGCAGAGGGCCCCTACGAGCAGTACTTC. It yields the protein CASTQAEGPYEQYF.

V usage is TRBV11-3 and J usage is TRBJ2-7; TRBD2 agrees at 12 bases. CDR1 and CDR2 (germline): SGHNT, YENEEA. Trimming took 3 bases from V and 4 from J; bases not matched to a gene: 7. The CDR3 is 16 amino acids. The CDR3 here is CASSLTSGGRGYEQYF. DNA of the CDR3: TGTGCCAGCAGCTTGACTAGCGGGGGCAGAGGGTACGAGCAGTACTTC.

The rearrangement uses TRBV6-5 and TRBJ2-7; D uncertain. CDR1 and CDR2 (germline): MNHEY, SVGAGI. The CDR3 extends over 15 amino acids. The V and J ends lost 5 bases and 3 bases respectively, with 17 bases between them. The CDR3 region has the DNA TGTGCCAGCAGTCCCGCCCGGCAGGCCCTCTACGAGCAGTACTTC. This codes for CASSPARQALYEQYF.